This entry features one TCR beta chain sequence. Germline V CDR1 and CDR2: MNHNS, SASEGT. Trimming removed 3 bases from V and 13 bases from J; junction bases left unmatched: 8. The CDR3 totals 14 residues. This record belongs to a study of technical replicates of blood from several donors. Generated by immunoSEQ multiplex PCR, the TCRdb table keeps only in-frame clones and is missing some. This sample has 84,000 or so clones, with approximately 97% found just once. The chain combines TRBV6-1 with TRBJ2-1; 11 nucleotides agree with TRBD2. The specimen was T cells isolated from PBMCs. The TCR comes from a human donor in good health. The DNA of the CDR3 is TGTGCCAGCAGTGATAGCGGGGGGGCGGCCATACAGTTCTTC. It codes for CASSDSGGAAIQFF.